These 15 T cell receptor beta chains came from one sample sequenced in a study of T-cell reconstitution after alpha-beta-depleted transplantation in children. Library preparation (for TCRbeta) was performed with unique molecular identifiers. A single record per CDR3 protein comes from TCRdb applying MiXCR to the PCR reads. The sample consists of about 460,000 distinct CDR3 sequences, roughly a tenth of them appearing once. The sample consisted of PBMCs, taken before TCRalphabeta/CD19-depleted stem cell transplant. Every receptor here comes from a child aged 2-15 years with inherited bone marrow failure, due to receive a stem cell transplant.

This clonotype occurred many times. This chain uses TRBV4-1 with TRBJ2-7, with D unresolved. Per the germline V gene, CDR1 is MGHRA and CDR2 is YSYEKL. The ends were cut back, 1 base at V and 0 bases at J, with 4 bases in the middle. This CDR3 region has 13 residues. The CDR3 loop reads CASSQGASYEQYF. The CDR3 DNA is TGCGCCAGCAGCCAAGGCGCCTCCTACGAGCAGTACTTC.

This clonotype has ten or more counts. CDR3 sequence reads: CASSPISGRGSNEQFF. Written as DNA, the CDR3 is TGTGCCAGCAGTCCAATTAGCGGGAGGGGTTCCAATGAGCAGTTCTTC. This rearrangement joins TRBV27 to TRBJ2-1, with 11 nucleotides matching TRBD2. Germline CDR1 and CDR2: MNHEY and SMNVEV (reference sequence). J was trimmed by 6 bases and V by 5 bases; bases with no gene match: 9. The CDR3 extends over 16 amino acids.

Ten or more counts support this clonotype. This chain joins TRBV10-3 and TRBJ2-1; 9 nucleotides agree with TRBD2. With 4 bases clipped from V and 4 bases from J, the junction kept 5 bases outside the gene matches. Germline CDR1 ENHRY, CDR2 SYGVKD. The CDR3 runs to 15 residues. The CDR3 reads CAISGGLAVYNEQFF. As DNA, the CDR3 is TGTGCCATCAGTGGGGGACTAGCAGTTTACAATGAGCAGTTCTTC.

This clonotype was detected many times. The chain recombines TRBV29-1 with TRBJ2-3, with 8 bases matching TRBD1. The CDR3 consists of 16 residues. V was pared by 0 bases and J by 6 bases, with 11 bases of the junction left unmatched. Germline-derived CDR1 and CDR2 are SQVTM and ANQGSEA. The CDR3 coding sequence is TGCAGCGTTGAAGATCCGGGACAGGACCAAACCGATACGCAGTATTTT. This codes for CSVEDPGQDQTDTQYF.

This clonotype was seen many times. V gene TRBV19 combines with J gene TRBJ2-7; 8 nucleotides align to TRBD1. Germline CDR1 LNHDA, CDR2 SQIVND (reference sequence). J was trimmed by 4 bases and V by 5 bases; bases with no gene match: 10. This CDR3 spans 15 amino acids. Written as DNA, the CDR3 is TGTGCCAGTAGTGTCTCGGGACAGGAGTCGTACGAGCAGTACTTC. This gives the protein CASSVSGQESYEQYF.

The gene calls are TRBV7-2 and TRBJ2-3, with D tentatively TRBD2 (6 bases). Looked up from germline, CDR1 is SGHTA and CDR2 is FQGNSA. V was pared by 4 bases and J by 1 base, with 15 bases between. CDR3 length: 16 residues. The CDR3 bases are TGTGCCAGCAGCTCCCCACGTGGGAGGCGCACAGATACGCAGTATTTT. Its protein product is CASSSPRGRRTDTQYF.

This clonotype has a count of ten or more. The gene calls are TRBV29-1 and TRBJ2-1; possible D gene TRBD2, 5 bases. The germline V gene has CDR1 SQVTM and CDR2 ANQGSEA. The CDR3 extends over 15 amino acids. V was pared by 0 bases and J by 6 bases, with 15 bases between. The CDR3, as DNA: TGCAGCGTTGAAGATATCGCGGGTCGTCCCAATGAGCAGTTCTTC. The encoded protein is CSVEDIAGRPNEQFF.

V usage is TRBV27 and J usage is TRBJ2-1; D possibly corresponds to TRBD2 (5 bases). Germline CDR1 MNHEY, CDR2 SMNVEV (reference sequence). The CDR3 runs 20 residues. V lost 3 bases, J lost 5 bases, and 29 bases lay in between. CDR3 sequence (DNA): TGTGCCAGCAGTTTTTTTCGGACGCTAGCCACAGCGGTATCCCACAATGAGCAGTTCTTC. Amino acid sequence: CASSFFRTLATAVSHNEQFF.

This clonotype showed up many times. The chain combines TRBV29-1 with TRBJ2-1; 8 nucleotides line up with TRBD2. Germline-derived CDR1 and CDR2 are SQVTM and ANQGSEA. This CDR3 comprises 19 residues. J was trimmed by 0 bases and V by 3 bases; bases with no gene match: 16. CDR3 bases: TGCAGCGTTGACGGAGATAGACTAGCGCCTCTTAGCTCCTACAATGAGCAGTTCTTC. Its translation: CSVDGDRLAPLSSYNEQFF.

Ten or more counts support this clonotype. As DNA, the CDR3 is TGCGCCAGCAGCCATCGGGGACAGGGGGCCTATGGCTACACCTTC. Translation: CASSHRGQGAYGYTF. The chain combines TRBV5-1 with TRBJ1-2; the match to TRBD1 covers 12 bases. The CDR3 sequence is 15 residues long. The germline V gene has CDR1 SGHRS and CDR2 YFSETQ. Losses at the gene ends were 4 bases for V and 4 bases for J; bases not matched to a gene: 5.

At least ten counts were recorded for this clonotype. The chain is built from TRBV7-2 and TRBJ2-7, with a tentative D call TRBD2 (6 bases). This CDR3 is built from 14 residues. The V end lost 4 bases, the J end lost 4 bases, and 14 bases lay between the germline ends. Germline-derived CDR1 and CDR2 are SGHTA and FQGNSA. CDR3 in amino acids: CASSWGLDLYEQYF. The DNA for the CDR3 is TGTGCCAGCAGCTGGGGACTCGACCTATACGAGCAGTACTTC.

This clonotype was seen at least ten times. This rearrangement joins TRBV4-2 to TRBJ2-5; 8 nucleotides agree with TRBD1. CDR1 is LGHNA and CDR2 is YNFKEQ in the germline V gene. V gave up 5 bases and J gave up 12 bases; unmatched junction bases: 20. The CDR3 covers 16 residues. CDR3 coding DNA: TGTGCCAGCAGCTCCAGTGGTGAACCGGGGACAGGCCCCGAGTACTTC. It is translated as CASSSSGEPGTGPEYF.

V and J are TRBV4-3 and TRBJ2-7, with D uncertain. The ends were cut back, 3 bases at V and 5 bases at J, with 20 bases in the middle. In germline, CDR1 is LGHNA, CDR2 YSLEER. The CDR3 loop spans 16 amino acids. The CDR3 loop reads CASSQLPTQPSNEQYF. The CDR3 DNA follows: TGCGCCAGCAGCCAGCTACCGACCCAGCCATCTAACGAGCAGTACTTC.

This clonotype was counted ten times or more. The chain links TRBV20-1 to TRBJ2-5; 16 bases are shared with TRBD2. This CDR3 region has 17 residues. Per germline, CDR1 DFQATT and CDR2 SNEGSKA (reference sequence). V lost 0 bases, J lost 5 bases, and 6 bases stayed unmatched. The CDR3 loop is CSAREGTSGRERETQYF. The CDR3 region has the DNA TGCAGTGCTAGAGAAGGGACTAGCGGGAGGGAACGTGAGACCCAGTACTTC.

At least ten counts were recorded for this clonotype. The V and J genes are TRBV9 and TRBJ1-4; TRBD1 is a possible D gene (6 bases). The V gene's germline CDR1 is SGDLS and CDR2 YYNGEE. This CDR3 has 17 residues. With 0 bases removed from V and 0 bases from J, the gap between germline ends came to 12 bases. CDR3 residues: CASSVEGGVSTNEKLFF. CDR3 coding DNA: TGTGCCAGCAGCGTAGAGGGGGGGGTATCAACTAATGAAAAACTGTTTTTT.